The 10 T cell receptor beta chains listed next were all sequenced from one sample in a study of T cells in Graves' hyperthyroidism and ophthalmopathy. Researchers took RNA transcripts and amplified the TCR beta CDR3 regions from them. The HTBI primer set drove a first-round RT-PCR of the TCR CDR3. TCRdb re-called the multiplex PCR reads through MiXCR, storing one row per CDR3 protein. The sample has roughly 560,000 distinct CDR3 sequences, about 15% seen once; the top ten hold 3.5% to 4.5%. The sequenced sample consisted of blood. The receptors come from a woman aged 40 to 50 with Graves' ophthalmopathy.

This clonotype was detected many times. The rearrangement links TRBV4-1 to TRBJ2-7; the D gene is possibly TRBD2 (7 bases). CDR1 is MGHRA and CDR2 is YSYEKL in the germline V gene. CDR3 length equals 15 residues. V lost 8 bases, J lost 4 bases, and 21 bases lay in between. Written as DNA, the CDR3 is TGCGCCAGCGGACCGGTAAGCGGGACAATTTACGAGCAGTACTTC. Protein product: CASGPVSGTIYEQYF.

This clonotype was counted a few times. The CDR3 here is CASSVLNHGTDTQYF. In DNA, the CDR3 is TGTGCCAGCAGTGTCCTAAACCACGGGACGGATACGCAGTATTTT. The rearrangement uses TRBV28 and TRBJ2-3, with D perhaps assigned TRBD1 or TRBD2 (5 bases each). The CDR3 sequence is 15 residues long. Looked up from germline, CDR1 is MDHEN and CDR2 is SYDVKM. V gave up 5 bases and J gave up 6 bases, with 18 bases separating them.

The chain joins TRBV5-1 to TRBJ1-1, with no clear D. Germline-derived CDR1 and CDR2 are SGHRS and YFSETQ. The CDR3 spans 18 residues. V was shortened by 0 bases and J by 1 base, with 19 bases between the two germline ends. CDR3 coding DNA: TGCGCCAGCAGCTTGGCCAGTAGCCTGGTCGGAGGGAACACTGAAGCTTTCTTT. Translating it yields CASSLASSLVGGNTEAFF.

In this sample, this clonotype turned up many times. The chain combines TRBV5-6 with TRBJ1-1; D remains unclear. Trimming cost V 0 bases and J 7 bases, with 7 bases left between them. In germline, CDR1 is SGHDT, CDR2 YYEEEE. The CDR3 has 12 residues. The CDR3 loop is CASSLEGFEAFF. The DNA for the CDR3 is TGTGCCAGCAGCTTGGAGGGTTTTGAAGCTTTCTTT.

This clonotype appeared many times. This rearrangement joins TRBV10-3 to TRBJ1-2, with D unresolved. CDR3 length: 13 amino acids. The germline V gene has CDR1 ENHRY and CDR2 SYGVKD. Trimming took off 4 bases at V and 4 bases at J, with 10 bases between the two ends. As DNA, the CDR3 is TGTGCCATCAGTGTGGACGTTGTCTATGGCTACACCTTC. Translation gives CAISVDVVYGYTF.

This chain joins TRBV9 and TRBJ1-5; D is unresolved. Germline CDR1 and CDR2: SGDLS and YYNGEE. The V end lost 0 bases, the J end lost 3 bases, and 13 bases lay between the germline ends. This CDR3 has 16 amino acids. CDR3 region: CASSVGAGGYNQPQHF. The CDR3 DNA sequence: TGTGCCAGCAGCGTAGGCGCCGGTGGATACAATCAGCCCCAGCATTTT.

This clonotype turned up a few times. The rearrangement joins TRBV7-8 to TRBJ1-5; 9 nucleotides align to TRBD1. Germline V gene data show CDR1 as SGHVS and CDR2 as FQNEAQ. There are 16 residues in the CDR3. The trim removed 4 bases at V and 5 bases at J, leaving 9 bases unmatched. In DNA form, the CDR3 reads TGTGCCAGCAGCTCCTGGGATGACAGGGGGGATCAGCCCCAGCATTTT. The encoded protein is CASSSWDDRGDQPQHF.

This clonotype was seen at least ten times. The chain carries TRBV2 and TRBJ2-7; possible D gene TRBD1, 6 bases. Trimming stripped 6 bases from V and 5 bases from J, with 8 bases between. The V gene's germline CDR1 is SNHLY and CDR2 FYNNEI. The CDR3 loop spans 11 amino acids. DNA for the CDR3: TGTGCCAGCAGATCAGGGGACGAGCAGTACTTC. Translating it yields CASRSGDEQYF.

This clonotype was counted many times. The chain recombines TRBV5-1 with TRBJ2-2; weak D call: TRBD2 (6 bases). Germline CDR1 SGHRS, CDR2 YFSETQ. V was clipped by 0 bases and J by 0 bases, with 6 bases between them. There are 15 residues in the CDR3. The CDR3 spells CASSLGGTNTGELFF. DNA of the CDR3: TGCGCCAGCAGCTTGGGCGGGACGAACACCGGGGAGCTGTTTTTT. Combining the CDR3 with reference TRBV5-1 and TRBJ2-2 gives the whole variable domain KAGVTQTPRYLIKTRGQQVTLSCSPISGHRSVSWYQQTPGQGLQFLFEYFSETQRNKGNFPGRFSGRQFSNSRSEMNVSTLELGDSALYLCASSLGGTNTGELFFGEGSRLTVL.

This clonotype showed up just a few times. The V gene is TRBV4-3, the J gene TRBJ1-1; D call uncertain. V was shortened by 6 bases and J by 5 bases, with 13 bases between the two germline ends. CDR1 is LGHNA, CDR2 YSLEER, per germline. The CDR3 loop spans 13 amino acids. The CDR3 loop reads CASSLGRKTEAFF. The CDR3 bases are TGCGCCAGCAGTCTGGGAAGAAAAACTGAAGCTTTCTTT.